This note documents a single TCR beta chain sequence. Individuals aged roughly 18 to 95 years were recruited from roughly 22 US areas. Two consecutive negative NP/OP PCR tests, clearance, or resolved symptoms defined Cohort 3 recovery. The data derive from a study of blood T cell repertoires in COVID-19. At the level of the study: Samples representing acute and convalescent COVID-19 were sourced from the United States, Italy and Spain.

In the authors' methods: Scientists estimated how many nucleated cells there were by amplifying reference gene primers. Some clones are missing from TCRdb's copy, which holds only in-frame ones; the method was immunoSEQ multiplex PCR. V, J and clone size were drawn from that table, and D and trimming were deduced from the DNA. The table lists hundreds of thousands of clones, 75% to 90% of them singletons. This CDR3 is 19 amino acids long. J gave up 4 bases and V 1 base, and 17 bases lay outside the gene matches. Per the germline V gene, CDR1 is SGHRS and CDR2 is YFSETQ. The sequence was collected from a woman between 50 and 59 years old who had recovered from COVID-19. This chain uses TRBV5-1 with TRBJ2-7; 10 bases match TRBD1. Sequencing input: PBMCs or T cells enriched from blood (not recorded which). The CDR3 DNA reads TGCGCCAGCAGCTTGAGTTGGGACAGGGGAAGTCTCCCCAAGTACGAGCAGTACTTC. Encoded protein: CASSLSWDRGSLPKYEQYF.